This is a list of T cell receptor beta chains from one sample in a study of cytomegalovirus exposure and HLA in healthy donors. Sequenced by immunoSEQ multiplex PCR; TCRdb stores in-frame clones only, minus some. The table lists around 170,000 clones, 79% of them singletons. The sample consisted of PBMCs. The receptors derive from a woman between 40 and 55 years old in good health and CMV-seronegative. Each CDR3 is given with its conserved first and last residue. D genes are given only for firm matches. Clone sizes are given selectively: once, few, many, or a class where the clone is expanded.

d_call clone_size j_call v_call cdr3_aa cdr3_nt
TRBD2 few TRBJ2-7 TRBV5-6 CASSLVGGDPYEQYF TGTGCCAGCAGCTTGGTGGGGGGGGACCCCTACGAGCAGTACTTC
TRBD1 - TRBJ2-7 TRBV4-3 CASSQAQGTLEQYF TGCGCCAGCAGCCAAGCACAGGGGACCCTCGAGCAGTACTTC
- - TRBJ2-4 TRBV5-1 CASSSWASPSGGAVQYF TGCGCCAGCAGCTCTTGGGCGTCGCCTAGTGGGGGGGCCGTTCAGTACTTC
- - TRBJ2-7 TRBV5-1 CASSLEPAGTGEQYF TGCGCCAGCAGCTTGGAACCTGCGGGAACCGGGGAGCAGTACTTC
- - TRBJ1-2 TRBV30 CAWSVQVRNLYGYTF TGTGCCTGGAGTGTACAGGTCCGAAACCTCTATGGCTACACCTTC
TRBD2 once TRBJ2-2 TRBV10-3 CAISEAGGYTGELFF TGTGCCATCAGTGAAGCGGGAGGTTACACCGGGGAGCTGTTTTTT
- - TRBJ2-2 TRBV6-5 CASTLHGGGELFF TGTGCCAGCACCCTCCACGGGGGCGGGGAGCTGTTTTTT
TRBD1 - TRBJ1-1 TRBV11-3 CASSFAGQGRSTEAFF TGTGCCAGCAGCTTCGCGGGACAGGGGCGGTCCACTGAAGCTTTCTTT
- - TRBJ2-7 TRBV7-9 CASSLERDEQYF TGTGCCAGCAGCTTAGAGAGGGACGAGCAGTACTTC
TRBD2 once TRBJ2-1 TRBV7-3 CASSLTDQRGNNEQFF TGTGCCAGCAGCTTAACCGATCAGCGGGGAAACAATGAGCAGTTCTTC
TRBD1 few TRBJ2-1 TRBV7-7 CASSLVRDRGAEQFF TGTGCTAGCAGCTTAGTCCGGGACAGGGGAGCTGAGCAGTTCTTC
- - TRBJ2-1 TRBV13 CASSSQGSTEQFF TGTGCCAGCAGCTCACAGGGATCTACTGAGCAGTTCTTC
TRBD1 - TRBJ1-2 TRBV4-1 CASSQADRGIRGYTF TGCGCCAGCAGCCAAGCGGACAGGGGGATTCGCGGCTACACCTTC
- - TRBJ1-2 TRBV2 CASSEGASLTYGYTF TGTGCCAGCAGTGAAGGAGCGTCCTTAACCTATGGCTACACCTTC
- - TRBJ1-6 TRBV6-5 CASSYSSTYNSPLHF TGTGCCAGCAGTTACTCTTCAACCTATAATTCACCCCTCCACTTT
TRBD2 - TRBJ2-1 TRBV11-3 CASSLASGRDEQFF TGTGCCAGCAGCTTAGCTAGCGGGAGAGATGAGCAGTTCTTC
- few TRBJ2-5 TRBV4-3 CASSFVWTNTGRQETQYF TGCGCCAGCAGCTTCGTTTGGACAAACACAGGGCGGCAAGAGACCCAGTACTTC
- - TRBJ1-2 TRBV5-6 CASSLTVNGYTF TGTGCCAGCAGCTTGACAGTAAATGGCTACACCTTC
- - TRBJ2-1 TRBV5-1 CASRQGRGNEQFF TGCGCCAGCAGACAAGGACGGGGCAATGAGCAGTTCTTC
TRBD2 - TRBJ2-4 TRBV19 CASSGGGSGKNIQYF TGTGCCAGTAGCGGGGGGGGTTCTGGCAAAAACATTCAGTACTTC
- - TRBJ2-2 TRBV7-9 CASSQVGRGELFF TGTGCCAGCAGCCAAGTGGGGCGCGGGGAGCTGTTTTTT
TRBD2 - TRBJ2-1 TRBV7-3 CASSPERLAGVGEQFF TGTGCCAGCAGCCCGGAGAGGCTAGCGGGAGTTGGGGAGCAGTTCTTC
- - TRBJ1-3 TRBV28 CASSLNIGGGIGETGNTIYF TGTGCCAGCAGTTTAAATATAGGGGGAGGGATTGGGGAAACTGGAAACACCATATATTTT
TRBD1 - TRBJ2-2 TRBV10-3 CAISNRGQNTGELFF TGTGCCATCAGCAACAGGGGTCAGAACACCGGGGAGCTGTTTTTT
- - TRBJ2-1 TRBV7-7 CASSLGGQSNEQFF TGTGCTAGCAGCTTGGGGGGACAGTCCAATGAGCAGTTCTTC
TRBD2 - TRBJ2-3 TRBV6-5 CASSYFRGDTDTQYF TGTGCCAGCAGTTACTTCCGGGGGGACACAGATACGCAGTATTTT
TRBD2 - TRBJ2-1 TRBV2 CASKYGTSGSNEQFF TGTGCCAGCAAGTACGGGACTAGCGGGAGTAATGAGCAGTTCTTC
TRBD1 - TRBJ2-7 TRBV5-1 CASSLVAGGKGEQYF TGCGCCAGCAGCTTGGTGGCAGGGGGAAAAGGGGAGCAGTACTTC
- few TRBJ1-2 TRBV5-1 CASRYSTGGACGYTF TGCGCCAGCAGATACTCAACAGGTGGAGCGTGTGGCTACACCTTC
TRBD2 - TRBJ2-2 TRBV12-5 CASGLLIGTSSGELFF TGTGCTAGTGGTCTCTTAATCGGGACTAGTTCCGGGGAGCTGTTTTTT
- - TRBJ2-3 TRBV29-1 CSVTRGEDTQYF TGCAGCGTTACAAGGGGTGAAGATACGCAGTATTTT
TRBD1 - TRBJ2-7 TRBV5-1 CASSPPLDRGDEQYF TGCGCCAGCAGCCCGCCCCTGGACAGGGGGGACGAGCAGTACTTC
TRBD1 - TRBJ1-1 TRBV30 CAWDRDRGTEAFF TGTGCCTGGGACCGGGACAGGGGCACTGAAGCTTTCTTT
- - TRBJ2-2 TRBV7-3 CASSPTSYSNTGELFF TGTGCCAGCAGCCCGACTAGTTATTCGAACACCGGGGAGCTGTTTTTT
- - TRBJ2-1 TRBV4-3 CASSQEGPGEQFF TGCGCCAGCAGCCAAGAGGGCCCAGGAGAGCAGTTCTTC
- - TRBJ2-5 TRBV6-6 CASSYSGRAETQYF TGTGCCAGCAGTTACTCAGGTCGAGCGGAGACCCAGTACTTC
TRBD1 - TRBJ1-1 TRBV5-4 CASSSGTDRTEAFF TGTGCCAGCAGCTCGGGGACAGACAGAACTGAAGCTTTCTTT